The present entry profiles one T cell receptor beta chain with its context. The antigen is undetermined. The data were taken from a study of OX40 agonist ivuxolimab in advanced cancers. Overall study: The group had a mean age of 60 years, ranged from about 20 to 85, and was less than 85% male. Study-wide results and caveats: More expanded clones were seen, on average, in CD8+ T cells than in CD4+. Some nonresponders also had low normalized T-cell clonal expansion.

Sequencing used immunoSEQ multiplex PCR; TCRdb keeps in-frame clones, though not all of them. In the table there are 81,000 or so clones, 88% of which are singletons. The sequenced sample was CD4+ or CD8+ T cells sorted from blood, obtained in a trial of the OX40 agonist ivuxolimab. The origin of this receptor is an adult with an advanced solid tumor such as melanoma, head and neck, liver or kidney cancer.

CDR3: CASSVGPRQETQYF. CDR3 bases: TGTGCCAGCAGCGTAGGGCCTAGACAAGAGACCCAGTACTTC. The V and J genes are TRBV9 and TRBJ2-5; D is unresolved. The CDR3 spans 14 residues. CDR1 and CDR2 (germline): SGDLS, YYNGEE. V was cut by 0 bases and J by 2 bases, with 8 bases left in between.